This is a list of T cell receptor beta chains from one sample in a study of T cell repertoires in cytomegalovirus infection. TCRdb re-derived calls from the reads in MiXCR, one entry per CDR3 protein. The table includes 700,000 to 950,000 distinct CDR3 sequences, about 31% detected once. Antigen specificity for these receptors is unknown. Material: cultured CD8+ T cells from PBMCs, obtained from culture after CMV antigen stimulation. Every receptor here comes from a human donor in good health (CMV status not recorded). Some clones in this sample may be carry-over from other donors' samples. CDR3s include the opening cysteine and the closing phenylalanine or tryptophan. D genes are given only for firm matches. For some rows the clone size is stated as once, few or many, or as a class when expanded; others skip it.

v_call	clone_size	d_call	j_call	cdr3_aa
TRBV27	many	TRBD1	TRBJ1-5	CASSLTGRQPQHF
TRBV28	-	-	TRBJ1-4	CASSLVTTSTNEKLFF
TRBV7-2	many	-	TRBJ2-2	CASSDAPGYTGELFF
TRBV10-3	few	TRBD1	TRBJ2-6	CAIKTPGGLSSGANVLTF
TRBV10-2	few	-	TRBJ1-4	CASSNYTGTGDEKLFF
TRBV6-2/TRBV6-3	-	TRBD1	TRBJ2-1	CASSEEWTGDNEQFF
TRBV7-3	few	-	TRBJ2-1	CASSVDSNEQFF
TRBV5-6	-	TRBD2	TRBJ2-5	CASSSGLAGGRARYSETQYF
TRBV7-9	-	-	TRBJ2-2	CASSLATAGELFF
TRBV6-6	few	TRBD1	TRBJ2-2	CASSYGTDTGELFF
TRBV7-9	many	-	TRBJ1-1	CASSLNSPNTEAFF
TRBV7-8	-	TRBD2	TRBJ2-3	CASSGLAGGQGTDTQYF
TRBV6-2/TRBV6-3	-	TRBD2	TRBJ2-3	CTSRARLAARTDTQYF
TRBV10-3	few	-	TRBJ1-5	CAISEEYSNQPQHF
TRBV2	-	-	TRBJ2-5	CASSEWRGNQETQYF
TRBV28	-	-	TRBJ2-5	CASSFTAETQYF
TRBV15	once	-	TRBJ2-1	CATSSPGTEPHNEQFF
TRBV7-9	-	TRBD1	TRBJ2-7	CASSGRDRGGEQYF
TRBV19	-	TRBD1	TRBJ1-6	CASSTGQGSWPLHF
TRBV10-3	many	-	TRBJ2-7	CAISEWDHSRGEQYF
TRBV24-1	-	-	TRBJ1-2	CATSGGLVAGYTF
TRBV7-8	many	TRBD2	TRBJ2-2	CASSDTSGPTTSRTGELFF